This T cell receptor (beta chain) was retrieved from a study of blood T cell repertoires in COVID-19. Study at large: The United States, Italy and Spain provided the acute and convalescent COVID-19 samples. From T cells, B-cell-depleted T cells, or PBMCs came the material, which was cDNA or gDNA.

Seattle's enrolled individuals joined amid active infection and were then monitored longitudinally. Libraries were prepared by immunoSEQ multiplex PCR; TCRdb keeps only in-frame clonotypes and omits some of them. The profile shows a few hundred thousand clones, 75% to 90% of them singletons. The sequence was collected from a woman in her 50s with COVID-19, enrolled during active disease. The sequenced material came from peripheral blood.

This CDR3 reads CAWRQAGANYEQYF. CDR3 sequence (DNA): TGTGCCTGGCGCCAGGCGGGAGCAAACTACGAGCAGTACTTC. The V gene is TRBV30, the J gene TRBJ2-7; TRBD2 aligns across 7 bases. Germline values: CDR1 GTSNPN, CDR2 SVGIG (reference sequence). After removal of 5 bases from V and 3 bases from J, the junction contained 10 bases not matched to a gene. This CDR3 has 14 amino acids. Combining the CDR3 with reference TRBV30 and TRBJ2-7 gives the whole variable domain SQTIHQWPATLVQPVGSPLSLECTVEGTSNPNLYWYRQAAGRGLQLLFYSVGIGQISSEVPQNLSASRPQDRQFILSSKKLLLSDSGFYLCAWRQAGANYEQYFGPGTRLTVT.